Sequencing of this TCR beta chain was carried out in a study of cytomegalovirus exposure and HLA in healthy donors. CDR1 is MNHEY and CDR2 is SVGAGI in the germline V gene. The CDR3 covers 15 residues. V gave up 0 bases and J gave up 4 bases, with 10 bases separating them. Note on this clone: As yet, its antigen is unknown.

General observations from the study: Presence/absence analyses assumed roughly uniform sequencing depth across donors.

Both 60 Vbeta primers and 13 Jbeta primers went into the PCR. The data were produced by immunoSEQ multiplex PCR, yet TCRdb's version contains in-frame clones alone and is incomplete. Of around 130,000 clones listed, 75% to 85% are singletons. The rearrangement links TRBV6-5 to TRBJ1-5; D remains ambiguous. The receptor was isolated from a male donor in good health and CMV-seropositive. Material for sequencing was PBMCs. CDR3 region: CASSYSMAANQPQHF. Written as DNA, the CDR3 is TGTGCCAGCAGTTACTCGATGGCGGCAAATCAGCCCCAGCATTTT.